The sequence of this T cell receptor beta chain was determined in a study of shared T cell receptors in the human thymus. The protocol was immunoSEQ multiplex PCR, while the TCRdb copy is restricted to in-frame clones and leaves out a portion. The sample includes about 380,000 clones, about 95% of them seen just once. The germline V gene encodes CDR1 LGHNA and CDR2 YSLEER. V lost 0 bases and J lost 4; bases outside the gene matches: 6. The CDR3 runs to 17 residues. The V and J genes are TRBV4-3 and TRBJ1-5, with 10 bases matching TRBD1. Sequencing was carried out using thymocytes. This TCR was recovered from a human donor. CDR3 DNA sequence: TGCGCCAGCAGCCAAGATAGGGACAGGGGAATAAATCAGCCCCAGCATTTT. Encoded protein: CASSQDRDRGINQPQHF.